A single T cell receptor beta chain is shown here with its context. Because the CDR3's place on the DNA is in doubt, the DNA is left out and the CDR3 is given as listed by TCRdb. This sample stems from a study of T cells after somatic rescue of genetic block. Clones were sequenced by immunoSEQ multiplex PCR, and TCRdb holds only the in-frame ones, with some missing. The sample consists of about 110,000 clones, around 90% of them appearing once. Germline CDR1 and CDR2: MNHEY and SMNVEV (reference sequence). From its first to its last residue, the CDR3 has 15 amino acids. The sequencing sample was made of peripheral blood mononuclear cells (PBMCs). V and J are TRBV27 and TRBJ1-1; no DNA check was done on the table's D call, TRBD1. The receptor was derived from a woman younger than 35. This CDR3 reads CASSLSLRTGAEAFF.